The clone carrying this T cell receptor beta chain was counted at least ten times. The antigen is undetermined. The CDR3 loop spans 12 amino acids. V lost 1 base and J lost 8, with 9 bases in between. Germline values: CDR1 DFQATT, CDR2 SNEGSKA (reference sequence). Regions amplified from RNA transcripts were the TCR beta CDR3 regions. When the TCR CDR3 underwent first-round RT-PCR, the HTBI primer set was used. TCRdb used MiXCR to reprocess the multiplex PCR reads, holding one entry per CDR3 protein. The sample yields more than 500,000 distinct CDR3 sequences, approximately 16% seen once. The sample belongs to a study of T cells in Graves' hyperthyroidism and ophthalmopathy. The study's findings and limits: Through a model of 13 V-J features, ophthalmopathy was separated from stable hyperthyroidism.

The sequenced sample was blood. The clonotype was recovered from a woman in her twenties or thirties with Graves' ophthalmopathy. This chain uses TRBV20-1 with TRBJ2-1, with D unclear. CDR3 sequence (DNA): TGCAGTGCTAGAGTGACCAATTATGAGCAGTTCTTC. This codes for CSARVTNYEQFF.